The 30 T cell receptor beta chains given below trace back to one sample, sequenced in a study of early T cells in non-severe SARS-CoV-2 infection. TCRdb used MiXCR to reprocess the 5' RACE reads, holding one entry per CDR3 protein. The sample carries some 12,000 distinct CDR3 sequences, 4% to 5.5% recorded once. Sequenced input: whole blood. The receptors stem from an adult who was a healthcare worker with PCR-confirmed SARS-CoV-2 infection or an uninfected control (not recorded which).

This clonotype was picked up many times. This rearrangement joins TRBV6-5 to TRBJ2-5, with TRBD2 as a possible D gene (6 bases). Germline V lookup: CDR1 MNHEY, CDR2 SVGAGI. The CDR3 consists of 16 residues. Trimming removed 0 bases at V and 2 bases at J, with 13 bases between. The CDR3 coding sequence is TGTGCCAGCAGTTACTCGAGTGCGGGGACTCAAGAGACCCAGTACTTC. Protein sequence: CASSYSSAGTQETQYF.

In this sample, this clonotype turned up many times. The chain carries TRBV7-2 and TRBJ2-3, with 8 bases lining up with TRBD1. The CDR3 loop spans 15 amino acids. The V and J ends lost 3 bases and 1 base, in that order; junction bases with no gene match: 3. Germline V gives CDR1 SGHTA, CDR2 FQGNSA. CDR3 sequence reads: CASSFDRGRTDTQYF. CDR3 in DNA: TGTGCCAGCAGCTTCGACAGGGGACGCACAGATACGCAGTATTTT.

In this sample, this clonotype turned up many times. The V call is TRBV20-1, the J call TRBJ1-6; D may be TRBD1 (5 bases). CDR1 and CDR2 (germline): DFQATT, SNEGSKA (reference sequence). With 1 base removed from V and 6 bases from J, the gap between germline ends came to 10 bases. The CDR3 sequence is 14 residues long. CDR3 amino acids: CSARARGLNSPLHF. The CDR3 region has the DNA TGCAGTGCTAGAGCCCGGGGCCTTAATTCACCCCTCCACTTT.

The table lists this clonotype with many counts. The chain has TRBV12-3 or TRBV12-4 and TRBJ1-2; D unresolved. Trimming left V 5 bases short and J 8 bases short, with 18 bases between. The CDR3 is 14 amino acids. CDR3 region: CASSGPPRQGGYTF. The CDR3 DNA follows: TGTGCCAGCAGTGGGCCCCCTAGACAAGGCGGCTACACCTTC.

This clonotype was seen a handful of times. V and J are TRBV12-3 or TRBV12-4 and TRBJ1-1; TRBD1 matches 9 bases. With V trimmed by 1 base and J by 1 base, 7 bases remained unmatched. This CDR3 is built from 17 residues. DNA for the CDR3: TGTGCCAGCAGTTTAGAACAGGGGGCGAAGGGGAACACTGAAGCTTTCTTT. Translated: CASSLEQGAKGNTEAFF.

This clonotype has just a few counts. The CDR3 spells CSARDQSLGLGDEQYF. The CDR3 nucleotides read TGCAGTGCTAGAGATCAGTCGCTTGGCCTAGGGGACGAGCAGTACTTC. V and J are TRBV20-1 and TRBJ2-7; D may be TRBD1 (5 bases). Trimming shortened V by 0 bases and J by 5 bases, and 20 bases separated the two germline ends. This CDR3 is built from 16 residues. Germline assignment: CDR1 DFQATT and CDR2 SNEGSKA (reference sequence).

This clonotype is medium-sized by share. This rearrangement joins TRBV11-2 to TRBJ1-1; D remains unclear. The V gene's germline CDR1 is SGHAT and CDR2 FQNNGV. V lost 2 bases and J 4 bases, leaving 8 bases between the germline ends. The CDR3 totals 13 residues. CDR3 sequence (DNA): TGTGCCAGCAGCTTAATTCGGGGCACTGAAGCTTTCTTT. It codes for CASSLIRGTEAFF.

This clonotype came up many times. The junction departs from germline at one end; a sequencing error may be responsible. The J gene is TRBJ2-7, the V gene TRBV29-1; 10 positions agree with TRBD1. This CDR3 is built from 12 residues. Germline assignment: CDR1 SQVTM and CDR2 ANQGSEA. The CDR3, as DNA: TGCAGCGTGGAAGGACAGGGGGACGAGCAGTACTTC. Its translation is CSVEGQGDEQYF.

This clonotype is categorized as medium-sized. The V and J genes are TRBV5-1 and TRBJ1-1, with 7 nucleotides matching TRBD1. This CDR3 is 15 amino acids long. Trimming cost V 1 base and J 5 bases; bases outside gene matches: 8. CDR1 is SGHRS, CDR2 YFSETQ, per germline. CDR3 DNA sequence: TGCGCCAGCAGCTTGATCGAGGGGGCAATAACTGAAGCTTTCTTT. It is translated as CASSLIEGAITEAFF.

Ten or more counts support this clonotype. The chain's CDR3 is CASSFDAYEQYF. CDR3 DNA sequence: TGTGCCAGCAGCTTTGATGCCTACGAGCAGTACTTC. This chain uses TRBV5-4 with TRBJ2-7; D is uncertain. The germline V gene has CDR1 SGHNT and CDR2 YYREEE (reference sequence). The CDR3 is made up of 12 amino acids. Deletions cut 2 bases from V and 2 bases from J, with 5 bases between. Full variable domain (rest looked up from reference TRBV5-4 and TRBJ2-7): ETGVTQSPTHLIKTRGQQVTLRCSSQSGHNTVSWYQQALGQGPQFIFQYYREEENGRGNFPPRFSGLQFPNYSSELNVNALELDDSALYLCASSFDAYEQYFGPGTRLTVT.

The chain's CDR3 is CASSHRRPGGAYEQYF. The CDR3 DNA reads TGTGCCAGCAGCCATCGCCGGCCAGGGGGCGCATACGAGCAGTACTTC. This rearrangement joins TRBV7-2 to TRBJ2-7; TRBD1 matches at 8 bases. CDR1 SGHTA and CDR2 FQGNSA come from the germline V gene. The V gene end was trimmed by 5 bases and the J gene end by 4 bases; junction bases not matched to a gene: 13. CDR3 size: 16 residues.

The chain uses TRBV6-1 and TRBJ2-3; 8 bases map to TRBD1. The V segment lost 3 bases and the J segment 0 bases; nucleotides outside the gene matches: 2. Germline V lookup: CDR1 MNHNS, CDR2 SASEGT. The CDR3 covers 15 residues. The CDR3 loop is CASSEYRGSTDTQYF. In nucleotides, the CDR3 is TGTGCCAGCAGTGAGTACAGGGGGAGCACAGATACGCAGTATTTT.

The gene calls are TRBV5-5 and TRBJ2-1; 10 bases align to TRBD1. CDR1 is SGHKS, CDR2 YYEKEE, per germline (reference sequence). With V trimmed by 0 bases and J by 14 bases, 8 bases remained unmatched. The CDR3 runs to 14 residues. CDR3 protein: CASSLGVTGGAKFF. For the CDR3, the DNA is TGTGCCAGCAGCTTGGGTGTGACAGGGGGCGCAAAGTTCTTC. Complete variable domain (other parts from reference TRBV5-5 and TRBJ2-1): DAGVTQSPTHLIKTRGQQVTLRCSPISGHKSVSWYQQVLGQGPQFIFQYYEKEERGRGNFPDRFSARQFPNYSSELNVNALLLGDSALYLCASSLGVTGGAKFFGPGTRLTVL.

This clonotype has ten or more counts. This chain links TRBV10-3 with TRBJ1-2; D is unresolved. Germline loops: CDR1 ENHRY, CDR2 SYGVKD. The CDR3 extends over 16 amino acids. V lost 8 bases and J 2 bases, leaving 21 bases between the germline ends. CDR3 amino acids: CAIRGKSDPFNYGYTF. The CDR3, as DNA: TGTGCCATCCGAGGAAAGAGCGACCCATTCAACTATGGCTACACCTTC.

This clonotype was counted at least ten times. V and J are TRBV24-1 and TRBJ2-1; no clear D gene. Germline V lookup: CDR1 KGHDR, CDR2 SFDVKD. Trimming removed 4 bases from V and 1 base from J, with 4 bases in between. The CDR3 length is 13 residues. The CDR3 DNA reads TGTGCCACCAGTGAGGGGTCCTACAATGAGCAGTTCTTC. Translating gives CATSEGSYNEQFF.

This clonotype is judged medium-sized. The gene calls are TRBV29-1 and TRBJ1-1; D is ambiguous. Germline V gene lookup returns CDR1 SQVTM and CDR2 ANQGSEA. V dropped 7 bases and J dropped 6 bases, with 18 bases sitting between them. The CDR3 extends over 13 amino acids. This CDR3 reads CSAVDGVVSEAFF. CDR3 nucleotides: TGCAGCGCCGTGGACGGTGTAGTCTCTGAAGCTTTCTTT.

The chain couples TRBV7-8 to TRBJ2-2, with 7 bases lining up with TRBD1. The CDR3 has 16 amino acids. CDR1 and CDR2 (germline): SGHVS, FQNEAQ. The V and J ends lost 7 bases and 2 bases, in that order; junction bases with no gene match: 10. The CDR3 nucleotides are TGTGCCAGCATTTCCGAAGGGGACAGTAACACCGGGGAGCTGTTTTTT. Its translation is CASISEGDSNTGELFF.

This clonotype appeared a few times. J is TRBJ1-4 and V is TRBV7-9; D not resolved. The V end was cut by 1 base, the J end by 7 bases, with 10 bases between. The CDR3 loop spans 14 amino acids. Germline assignment: CDR1 SEHNR and CDR2 FQNEAQ (reference sequence). The CDR3 sequence is CASSLDGPSEKLFF. The DNA for the CDR3 is TGTGCCAGCAGCTTAGATGGTCCCAGTGAAAAACTGTTTTTT. The whole variable domain, remainder taken from reference TRBV7-9 and TRBJ1-4, is DTGVSQNPRHKITKRGQNVTFRCDPISEHNRLYWYRQTLGQGPEFLTYFQNEAQLEKSRLLSDRFSAERPKGSFSTLEIQRTEQGDSAMYLCASSLDGPSEKLFFGSGTQLSVL.

This clonotype has at least ten counts. The chain carries TRBV19 and TRBJ1-1; unclear D gene. There are 13 residues in the CDR3. V was clipped by 3 bases and J by 7 bases, with 12 bases between them. Germline V gene lookup returns CDR1 LNHDA and CDR2 SQIVND (reference sequence). The CDR3 DNA follows: TGTGCCAGTAGTATCATATCCGGGAATGAAGCTTTCTTT. This sequence encodes CASSIISGNEAFF.

This clonotype showed up just a few times. V usage is TRBV12-3 or TRBV12-4 and J usage is TRBJ2-3; D may be TRBD1 (5 bases). This CDR3 is 13 amino acids long. Trimming left V 3 bases short and J 6 bases short, with 10 bases between. CDR3 DNA sequence: TGTGCCAGCAGTTTGGATCAGGGTGATACGCAGTATTTT. Its protein product is CASSLDQGDTQYF.

This clonotype was picked up many times. V usage is TRBV20-1 and J usage is TRBJ2-3; D unclear. V was cut by 3 bases and J by 0 bases, with 13 bases left in between. This CDR3 has 15 residues. Germline V lookup: CDR1 DFQATT, CDR2 SNEGSKA (reference sequence). CDR3 in DNA: TGCAGTGCTAGTTCACTGACGATTAGCACAGATACGCAGTATTTT. Protein sequence: CSASSLTISTDTQYF.

The sample holds many counts of this clonotype. The chain's CDR3 is CASSLSGRGNQPQHF. The CDR3, as DNA: TGTGCCAGCAGCTTATCCGGCAGGGGTAATCAGCCCCAGCATTTT. This chain connects TRBV7-2 to TRBJ1-5; D possibly corresponds to TRBD1 (6 bases). V lost 2 bases and J lost 4, with 12 bases in between. This CDR3 has 15 amino acids. CDR1 and CDR2 from the germline V gene are SGHTA and FQGNSA.

This clonotype was recorded many times. The chain carries TRBV2 and TRBJ2-1, with 7 nucleotides matching TRBD2. CDR1 and CDR2 from the germline V gene are SNHLY and FYNNEI. V lost 4 bases and J lost 8; bases outside the gene matches: 11. The CDR3 sequence is 15 residues long. CDR3 bases: TGTGCCAGCAGTGGGCTAGCGGAAGTCGGCGATGAGCAGTTCTTC. Translation: CASSGLAEVGDEQFF. The whole variable domain, filled in from reference TRBV2 and TRBJ2-1, reads EPEVTQTPSHQVTQMGQEVILRCVPISNHLYFYWYRQILGQKVEFLVSFYNNEISEKSEIFDDQFSVERPDGSNFTLKIRSTKLEDSAMYFCASSGLAEVGDEQFFGPGTRLTVL.

Remarks on this clonotype: The DNA is omitted, as the CDR3 cannot be located on it reliably, and the CDR3 follows TCRdb's listing. The rearrangement joins TRBV2 to TRBJ2-2; the table gives TRBD1 as D, unverified against the DNA. 15 amino acids form the CDR3, both terminal residues included. CDR1 is SNHLY and CDR2 is FYNNEI in the germline V gene. The CDR3 here is CASRMGQVTPGSCFF.

This clonotype showed up many times. The rearrangement links TRBV3-1 to TRBJ1-1; D not resolved. Germline lookup yields CDR1 LGHDT and CDR2 YNNKEL (reference sequence). V lost 0 bases to trimming and J lost 2 bases, with 13 bases between them. The CDR3 runs to 16 residues. CDR3 sequence (DNA): TGTGCCAGCAGCCAAGATCCCTGGGTATTTAACACTGAAGCTTTCTTT. This translates into CASSQDPWVFNTEAFF.

V gene TRBV6-2 or TRBV6-3 combines with J gene TRBJ1-6; the D gene is possibly TRBD1 (6 bases). The germline V gene has CDR1 MNHEY and CDR2 SVGEGT. The CDR3 length is 15 residues. V was cut by 5 bases and J by 2 bases, with 10 bases left in between. This CDR3 is CASSDGQPYNSPLHF. CDR3 DNA sequence: TGTGCCAGCAGTGACGGACAGCCCTATAATTCACCCCTCCACTTT.

This clonotype was observed at least ten times. This chain connects TRBV6-1 to TRBJ1-2, with D tentatively TRBD1 (6 bases). Germline V lookup: CDR1 MNHNS, CDR2 SASEGT. Trimming cost V 4 bases and J 5 bases, with 20 bases left between them. This CDR3 region has 16 residues. Here the CDR3 DNA reads TGTGCCAGCAGTGCAAAAGGGGGGGAATTGTCTTATGGCTACACCTTC. Amino acid sequence: CASSAKGGELSYGYTF.

The chain recombines TRBV7-9 with TRBJ1-3; D not resolved. Germline V lookup: CDR1 SEHNR, CDR2 FQNEAQ (reference sequence). The germline V and J ends were trimmed by 5 bases and 4 bases, with 15 bases remaining between them. The CDR3 runs 15 residues. CDR3 sequence reads: CASSLDGPPGNTIYF. The CDR3 coding sequence is TGTGCCAGCAGCCTCGACGGCCCTCCGGGAAACACCATATATTTT. Combining the CDR3 with reference TRBV7-9 and TRBJ1-3 gives the whole variable domain DTGVSQNPRHKITKRGQNVTFRCDPISEHNRLYWYRQTLGQGPEFLTYFQNEAQLEKSRLLSDRFSAERPKGSFSTLEIQRTEQGDSAMYLCASSLDGPPGNTIYFGEGSWLTVV.

The rearrangement joins TRBV6-2 or TRBV6-3 to TRBJ2-7; TRBD1 matches at 7 bases. This CDR3 contains 15 residues. Looked up from germline, CDR1 is MNHEY and CDR2 is SVGEGT. The trim removed 2 bases at V and 0 bases at J, leaving 4 bases unmatched. Here the CDR3 reads CASSYGQAFSYEQYF. In DNA, the CDR3 is TGTGCCAGCAGTTACGGACAGGCCTTCTCCTACGAGCAGTACTTC.

This clonotype was seen many times. J is TRBJ1-6 and V is TRBV19; 7 bases map to TRBD1. The CDR3 loop spans 14 amino acids. V gave up 7 bases and J gave up 10 bases; unmatched junction bases: 10. Germline CDR1 and CDR2: LNHDA and SQIVND (reference sequence). CDR3 amino acids: CASKKDRQESPLHF. The CDR3 bases are TGTGCCAGTAAGAAGGACAGGCAGGAGTCACCCCTCCACTTT.